These 20 T cell receptor beta chains were sequenced from one sample in a study of cytomegalovirus exposure and HLA in healthy donors. The PCR employed 60 Vbeta primers together with 13 Jbeta primers. Clones were sequenced by immunoSEQ multiplex PCR, and TCRdb holds only the in-frame ones, with some missing. Of a few hundred thousand clones in the sample, 70% to 80% were seen once. Sequenced: PBMCs. Every receptor here comes from a woman in her 30s in good health and CMV-seronegative.

The chain couples TRBV6-1 to TRBJ1-2, with D possibly TRBD1 on 6 matching bases. CDR3 length: 15 residues. Germline V lookup: CDR1 MNHNS, CDR2 SASEGT. Deletions cut 1 base from V and 4 bases from J, with 13 bases between. This CDR3 reads CASSEVYQGSYGYTF. The CDR3 DNA reads as TGTGCCAGCAGTGAAGTCTACCAGGGGAGCTATGGCTACACCTTC.

This clone was observed a handful of times. The V gene is TRBV19, the J gene TRBJ1-1; maybe TRBD1 (6 bases). The CDR3 has 15 amino acids. Trimming removed 6 bases at V and 1 base at J, with 15 bases between. Germline CDR1 is LNHDA and CDR2 is SQIVND (reference sequence). In DNA, the CDR3 is TGTGCCAGTAGATTAGCGGGACATACGAACACTGAAGCTTTCTTT. Translated, it gives CASRLAGHTNTEAFF.

This clone was detected only a few times. The genes are TRBV6-1 and TRBJ2-5; 8 positions match TRBD1. The germline V gene encodes CDR1 MNHNS and CDR2 SASEGT. This CDR3 comprises 11 residues. Losses at the gene ends were 11 bases for V and 7 bases for J; bases not matched to a gene: 6. CDR3 coding DNA: TGTGCCGTACAGGGGGTAGGGACCCAGTACTTC. Its protein product is CAVQGVGTQYF.

As regards this clone: One junction end does not reproduce the germline sequence, and a read error may be involved. This rearrangement joins TRBV19 to TRBJ1-5, with D possibly TRBD1 on 5 matching bases. Germline V gives CDR1 LNHDA, CDR2 SQIVND (reference sequence). The CDR3 has 15 amino acids. The CDR3 DNA follows: TGTGCCAGTAGTATAGATTGGGGCAGCAGTCAGCCCCAGCATTTT. The encoded protein is CASSIDWGSSQPQHF.

This sequence joins TRBV11-3 and TRBJ2-1; TRBD2 matches at 9 bases. Germline V lookup: CDR1 SGHNT, CDR2 YENEEA. The CDR3 consists of 17 residues. V lost 5 bases, J lost 7 bases, and 15 bases stayed unmatched. The CDR3 is CASSPWARGGLINEQFF. The CDR3 bases are TGTGCCAGCAGCCCCTGGGCGCGGGGGGGCCTTATAAATGAGCAGTTCTTC.

The rearrangement uses TRBV4-2 and TRBJ2-7; D is possibly TRBD1 (6 bases). This CDR3 spans 15 amino acids. Germline CDR1 LGHNA, CDR2 YNFKEQ. Trimming removed 0 bases at V and 2 bases at J, with 11 bases between. The CDR3 spells CASSQEPDSAYEQYF. The CDR3 nucleotides are TGTGCCAGCAGCCAAGAACCGGACAGTGCCTACGAGCAGTACTTC.

J is TRBJ2-1 and V is TRBV11-2; D perhaps matches TRBD2 (6 bases). Germline V CDR1 and CDR2: SGHAT, FQNNGV. V lost 5 bases and J lost 3, with 17 bases in between. CDR3 length: 16 residues. CDR3 nucleotide sequence: TGTGCCAGCAGCCTAGCCCCGGGAGCGGGCTACAATGAGCAGTTCTTC. Protein: CASSLAPGAGYNEQFF.

The chain combines TRBV4-1 with TRBJ1-2; D gene uncertain. The germline V gene encodes CDR1 MGHRA and CDR2 YSYEKL. This CDR3 is built from 15 residues. V was trimmed by 4 bases and J by 5 bases, leaving 17 bases between them. The CDR3 sequence is CASSPLAGSSYGYTF. The CDR3 DNA is TGCGCCAGCAGCCCCTTGGCGGGGTCGTCGTATGGCTACACCTTC.

This chain connects TRBV6-5 to TRBJ1-2; no clear D gene. Germline values: CDR1 MNHEY, CDR2 SVGAGI. The CDR3 is 15 amino acids. Deletions cut 0 bases from V and 4 bases from J, with 12 bases between. CDR3 sequence (DNA): TGTGCCAGCAGTTACTCGAGGTCGGGAGGCTATGGCTACACCTTC. Translating it yields CASSYSRSGGYGYTF.

This clone has only a few counts. CDR3 coding DNA: TGTGCCAGCATGGCAGGGGCCGGGGAGCTGTTTTTT. This gives the protein CASMAGAGELFF. The chain has TRBV6-1 and TRBJ2-2; perhaps TRBD1 as D (6 bases). This CDR3 region has 12 residues. CDR1 is MNHNS, CDR2 SASEGT, per germline. V was cut by 7 bases and J by 6 bases, with 9 bases left in between.

CDR3 DNA: TGTGCCTGGTCTATTGACGGGTCTGGAAACACCATATATTTT. Protein sequence: CAWSIDGSGNTIYF. V and J are TRBV30 and TRBJ1-3; D is undetermined. This CDR3 has 14 amino acids. Germline assignment: CDR1 GTSNPN and CDR2 SVGIG (reference sequence). With 5 bases removed from V and 1 base from J, the gap between germline ends came to 12 bases.

The chain joins TRBV6-5 to TRBJ1-4; TRBD1 matches 9 bases. This CDR3 contains 15 residues. The V gene's germline CDR1 is MNHEY and CDR2 SVGAGI. The J segment lost 7 bases and the V segment lost 0 bases, leaving 3 bases of the junction unmatched. As DNA, the CDR3 is TGTGCCAGCAGTTACTCCGGGACAGGGCGTGAAAAACTGTTTTTT. This gives the protein CASSYSGTGREKLFF.

V usage is TRBV6-1 and J usage is TRBJ2-1, with D perhaps matching TRBD1 (5 bases). V lost 2 bases and J 0 bases, leaving 11 bases between the germline ends. The CDR3 extends over 16 amino acids. Per germline, CDR1 MNHNS and CDR2 SASEGT. DNA for the CDR3: TGTGCCAGCAGTGAAATAGGGGAAAGCTCCTACAATGAGCAGTTCTTC. Protein product: CASSEIGESSYNEQFF.

The rearrangement joins TRBV1 to TRBJ1-4; the table's D call, TRBD1, was not checked against the DNA. TRBV1 is a pseudogene segment. The CDR3 is 18 amino acids. CDR3 sequence: CTSSQEEGRGATNEKLFF. CDR3 sequence (DNA): TGCACCAGCAGCCAAGAAGAGGGCAGGGGTGCCACTAATGAAAAACTGTTTTTT.

The chain has TRBV27 and TRBJ1-4, with TRBD1 as a possible D gene (5 bases). Germline CDR1 reads MNHEY; CDR2 reads SMNVEV (reference sequence). This CDR3 region has 16 residues. V was pared by 6 bases and J by 7 bases, with 21 bases between. The CDR3 reads CASSQKAPGRGEKLFF. The CDR3 DNA sequence: TGTGCCAGCAGCCAAAAAGCTCCAGGGCGGGGTGAAAAACTGTTTTTT.

The chain combines TRBV29-1 with TRBJ2-6; no definite D call. Trimming took 4 bases from V and 4 from J, leaving 11 bases between them. This CDR3 has 14 residues. CDR1 and CDR2 (germline): SQVTM, ANQGSEA. CDR3 in DNA: TGCAGCGTTGTACAGCCTCCCGGGGCCAACGTCCTGACTTTC. The encoded protein is CSVVQPPGANVLTF.

The gene calls are TRBV5-5 and TRBJ2-3; D may be TRBD2 (5 bases). Per the germline V gene, CDR1 is SGHKS and CDR2 is YYEKEE (reference sequence). V shed 0 bases and J shed 6 bases, with 8 bases lying between them. The CDR3 covers 13 residues. CDR3 DNA: TGTGCCAGCAGCTTGGAGCGAGGGGATACGCAGTATTTT. As protein: CASSLERGDTQYF.

This clone was seen only a few times. CDR3 bases: TGTGCCAGCAGCCTTACTGGACTAACGGCCTACGAGCAGTACTTC. It yields the protein CASSLTGLTAYEQYF. V is TRBV7-9 and J is TRBJ2-7, with D perhaps matching TRBD2 (6 bases). V was pared by 5 bases and J by 2 bases, with 16 bases between. The CDR3 has 15 residues. The germline gives CDR1 SEHNR, CDR2 FQNEAQ (reference sequence).

CDR3 in DNA: TGTGCCAGCTCACCAGAAGGGGACTATGGCTACACCTTC. It is translated as CASSPEGDYGYTF. V gene TRBV18 combines with J gene TRBJ1-2, with D possibly TRBD1 on 5 matching bases. Germline V lookup: CDR1 KGHSH, CDR2 LQKENI. Trimming stripped 2 bases from V and 3 bases from J, with 7 bases between. The CDR3 contains 13 residues.

V gene TRBV7-3 combines with J gene TRBJ2-1; 11 positions agree with TRBD2. V shed 1 base, J shed 7 bases, and the junction held 6 bases outside the gene matches. The germline V gene encodes CDR1 SGHTA and CDR2 FQGTGA. The CDR3 covers 16 residues. This CDR3 reads CASSLMVAGGPNEQFF. CDR3 DNA sequence: TGTGCCAGCAGCTTAATGGTAGCGGGGGGGCCTAATGAGCAGTTCTTC.